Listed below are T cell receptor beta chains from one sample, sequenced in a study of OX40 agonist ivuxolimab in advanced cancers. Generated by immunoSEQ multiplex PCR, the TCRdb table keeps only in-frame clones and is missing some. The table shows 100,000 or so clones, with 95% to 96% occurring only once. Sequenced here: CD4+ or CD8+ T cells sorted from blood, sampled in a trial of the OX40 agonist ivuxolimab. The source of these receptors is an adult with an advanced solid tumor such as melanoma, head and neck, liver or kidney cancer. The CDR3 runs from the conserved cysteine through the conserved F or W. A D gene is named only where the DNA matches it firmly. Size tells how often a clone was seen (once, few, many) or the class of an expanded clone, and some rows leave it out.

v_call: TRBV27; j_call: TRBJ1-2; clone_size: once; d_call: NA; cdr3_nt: TGTGCCAGCAGTCCGGGGACGGCACTCAACTATGGCTACACCTTC; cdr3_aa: CASSPGTALNYGYTF
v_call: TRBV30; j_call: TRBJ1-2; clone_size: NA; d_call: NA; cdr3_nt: TGTGCCTGGAGTGTAGCAGGGGTCTTTGGCTACACCTTC; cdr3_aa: CAWSVAGVFGYTF
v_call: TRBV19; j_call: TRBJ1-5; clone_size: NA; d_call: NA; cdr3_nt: TGTGCCAGTGAGTGGCCCAGTCTCAATCAGCCCCAGCATTTT; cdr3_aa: CASEWPSLNQPQHF
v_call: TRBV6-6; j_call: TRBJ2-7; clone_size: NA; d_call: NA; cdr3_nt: TGTGCCAGCAGGGGACTCGCCTCCTACGAGCAGTACTTC; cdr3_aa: CASRGLASYEQYF
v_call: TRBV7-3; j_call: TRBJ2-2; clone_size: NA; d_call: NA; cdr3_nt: TGTGCCAGCAGCCCCGCCGGTACCGGGGAGCTGTTTTTT; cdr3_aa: CASSPAGTGELFF
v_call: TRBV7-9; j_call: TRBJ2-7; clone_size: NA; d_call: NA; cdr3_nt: TGTGCCAGCAGCCGTATCGAAGGCCGAGGGGAGCAGTACTTC; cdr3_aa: CASSRIEGRGEQYF
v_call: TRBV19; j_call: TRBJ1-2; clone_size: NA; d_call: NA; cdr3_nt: TGTGCCAGTAGTGGTAAGGAAAGGGACTATGGCTATGGCTACACCTTC; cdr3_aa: CASSGKERDYGYGYTF
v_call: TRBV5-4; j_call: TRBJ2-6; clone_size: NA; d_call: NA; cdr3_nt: TGTGCCAGCAGCCCTCTCTTTTTAGCAGATCTCTCTGGGGCCAACGTCCTGACTTTC; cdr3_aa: CASSPLFLADLSGANVLTF
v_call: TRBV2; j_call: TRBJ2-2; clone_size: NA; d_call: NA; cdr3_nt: TGTGCCAGCAGTGGATCTGGCGCCACCGGGGAGCTGTTTTTT; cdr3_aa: CASSGSGATGELFF
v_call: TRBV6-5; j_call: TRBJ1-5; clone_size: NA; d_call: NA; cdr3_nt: TGTGCCAGCAGTCCTAACAGCTTTCATCAGCCCCAGCATTTT; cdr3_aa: CASSPNSFHQPQHF
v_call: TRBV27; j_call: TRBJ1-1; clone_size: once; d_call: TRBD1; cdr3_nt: TGTGCCACCGGAGACGGGACAGGGTGGTCTGAAGCTTTCTTT; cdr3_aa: CATGDGTGWSEAFF
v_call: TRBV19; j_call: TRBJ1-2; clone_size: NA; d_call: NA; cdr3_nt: TGTGCCAGTAGTATGGGAGGGGCCAATGGCTACACCTTC; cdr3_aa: CASSMGGANGYTF
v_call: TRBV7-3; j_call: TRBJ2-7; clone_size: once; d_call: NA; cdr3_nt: TGTGCCAGCAGCTTCTTTGTAGGCTACGAGCAGTACTTC; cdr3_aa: CASSFFVGYEQYF
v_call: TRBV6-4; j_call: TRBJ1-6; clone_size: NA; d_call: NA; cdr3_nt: TGTGCCAGCAGTAAGGGAGTAAATTCACCCCTCCACTTT; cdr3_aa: CASSKGVNSPLHF
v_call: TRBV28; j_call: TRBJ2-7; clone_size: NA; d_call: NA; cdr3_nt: TGTGCCAGCTCCCTCAACGGCGGCTACGAGCAGTACTTC; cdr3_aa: CASSLNGGYEQYF
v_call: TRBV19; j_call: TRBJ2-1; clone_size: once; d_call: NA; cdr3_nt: TGTGCCAGTAGTCTAGGCTCCGGGAATGAGCAGTTCTTC; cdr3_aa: CASSLGSGNEQFF
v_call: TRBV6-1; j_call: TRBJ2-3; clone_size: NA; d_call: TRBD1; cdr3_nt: TGTGCCAGCAGTGGGACAGGGGGCACAGATACGCAGTATTTT; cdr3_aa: CASSGTGGTDTQYF
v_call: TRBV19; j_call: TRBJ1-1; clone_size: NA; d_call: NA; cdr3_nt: TGTGCCAGTAGTTGGGAAATAGGACAGTCGGCCACTGAAGCTTTCTTT; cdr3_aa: CASSWEIGQSATEAFF
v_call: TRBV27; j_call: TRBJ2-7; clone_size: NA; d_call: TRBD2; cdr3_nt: TGTGCCAGCAGTCCCGGACTAGCGGGAGTCTTCTACGAGCAGTACTTC; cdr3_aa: CASSPGLAGVFYEQYF
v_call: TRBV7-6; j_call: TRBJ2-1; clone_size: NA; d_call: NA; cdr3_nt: TGTGCCAGCAGCTTAACGGGGGCCCCCGGTGAGCAGTTCTTC; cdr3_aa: CASSLTGAPGEQFF
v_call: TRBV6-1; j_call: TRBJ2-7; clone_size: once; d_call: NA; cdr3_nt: TGTGCCAGCAGTGACTACCTCCAGGAACTATACTACGAGCAGTACTTC; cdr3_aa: CASSDYLQELYYEQYF
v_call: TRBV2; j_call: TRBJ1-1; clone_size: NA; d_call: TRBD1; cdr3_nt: TGTGCCAGCAGTGTCCCCCGACAGGGATTAAGCACTGAAGCTTTCTTT; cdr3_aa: CASSVPRQGLSTEAFF
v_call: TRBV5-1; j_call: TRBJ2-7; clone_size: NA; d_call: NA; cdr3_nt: TGCGCCAGCAGCTTCCGGGGACCCTACGAGCAGTACTTC; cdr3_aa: CASSFRGPYEQYF
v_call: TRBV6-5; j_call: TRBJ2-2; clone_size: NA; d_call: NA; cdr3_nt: TGTGCCAGCAGTTACCTCCTCACCGGGGAGCTGTTTTTT; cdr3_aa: CASSYLLTGELFF
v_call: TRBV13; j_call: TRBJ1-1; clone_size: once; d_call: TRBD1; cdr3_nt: TGTGCCAGCAGTTATACAGGGGCCGGATACACTGAAGCTTTCTTT; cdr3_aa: CASSYTGAGYTEAFF
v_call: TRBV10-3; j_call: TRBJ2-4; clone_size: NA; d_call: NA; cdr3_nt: TGTGCCATCAGTGAGTCGGGGGCGGACATTCAGTACTTC; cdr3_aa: CAISESGADIQYF
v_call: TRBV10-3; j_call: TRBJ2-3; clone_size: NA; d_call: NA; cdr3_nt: TGTGCCATCAGTATCGAAGATACGCAGTATTTT; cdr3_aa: CAISIEDTQYF
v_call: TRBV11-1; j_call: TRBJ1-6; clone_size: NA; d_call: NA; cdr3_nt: TGTGCCAGCAGCTTAGTAGGCTCACCCCTCCACTTT; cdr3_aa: CASSLVGSPLHF
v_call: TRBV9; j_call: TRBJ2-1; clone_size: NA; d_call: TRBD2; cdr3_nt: TGTGCCAGCAGCGTCCCTAGCGGGGGTACCTACAATGAGCAGTTCTTC; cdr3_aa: CASSVPSGGTYNEQFF
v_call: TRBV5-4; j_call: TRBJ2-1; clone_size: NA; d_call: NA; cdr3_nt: TGTGCCAGCAGCCCGGCCGGGGTCAATGAGCAGTTCTTC; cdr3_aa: CASSPAGVNEQFF
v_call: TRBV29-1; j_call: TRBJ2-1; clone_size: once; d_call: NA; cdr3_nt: TGCAGCGTTGATAGGGGACCCGGCTCCTACAATGAGCAGTTCTTC; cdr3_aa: CSVDRGPGSYNEQFF
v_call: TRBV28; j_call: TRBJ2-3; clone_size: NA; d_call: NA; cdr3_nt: TGTGCCAGCAGTCTACTTCTGGGGGGCACAGATACGCAGTATTTT; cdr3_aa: CASSLLLGGTDTQYF
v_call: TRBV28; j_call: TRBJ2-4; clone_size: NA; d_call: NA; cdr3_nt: TGTGCCAGCAGTTTTGAGCACGAAAACATTCAGTACTTC; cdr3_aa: CASSFEHENIQYF
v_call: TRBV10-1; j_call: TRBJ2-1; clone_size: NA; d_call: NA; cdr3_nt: TGCGCCAGCAGTGATCCAGGGGCTAATGAGCAGTTCTTC; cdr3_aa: CASSDPGANEQFF
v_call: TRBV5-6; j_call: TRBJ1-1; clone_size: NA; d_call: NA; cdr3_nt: TGTGCCAGCAGCTTGATGAACACTGAAGCTTTCTTT; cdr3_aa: CASSLMNTEAFF
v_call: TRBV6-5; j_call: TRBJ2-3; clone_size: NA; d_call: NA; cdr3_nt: TGTGCCAGCAGTCTAAGCGGCCTGGATACGCAGTATTTT; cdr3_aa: CASSLSGLDTQYF
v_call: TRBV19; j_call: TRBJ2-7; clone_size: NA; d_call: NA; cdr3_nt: TGTGCCAGTAGGGGGACGGGCTACGAGCAGTACTTC; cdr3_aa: CASRGTGYEQYF
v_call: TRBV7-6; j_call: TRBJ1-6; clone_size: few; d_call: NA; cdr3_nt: TGTGCCAGCAGCTCGGGAGGATCACCCCTCCACTTT; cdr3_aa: CASSSGGSPLHF
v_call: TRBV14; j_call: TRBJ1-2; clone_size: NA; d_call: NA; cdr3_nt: TGTGCCAGCAGCCAATTAGGGGGGAGCTATGGCTACACCTTC; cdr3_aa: CASSQLGGSYGYTF